A selection of T cell receptor beta chains follows, all from one sample in a study of CD8+CD57+ T cells in acquired aplastic anemia. TCRdb reanalysed the reads using MiXCR and keeps one entry per CDR3 protein. This table holds around 190,000 distinct CDR3 sequences, around 50% found once. The specimen was sorted CD4+, CD8+, or CD8+CD57+ T cells (not recorded which) from PBMCs. The source is a human donor with aplastic anemia. CDR3s include the opening cysteine and the closing phenylalanine or tryptophan. The D gene is left open where the match is weak. Only part of the rows carry a size: once, few, many, or a class if the clone is expanded.

D gene: .; V gene: TRBV5-1; clone size: many; J gene: TRBJ1-2; CDR3 protein: CASSPTTGNYGYTF; CDR3 DNA: TGCGCCAGCAGCCCGACGACAGGAAACTATGGCTACACCTTC
D gene: .; V gene: TRBV15; clone size: few; J gene: TRBJ1-3; CDR3 protein: CATSSVGNTIYF; CDR3 DNA: TGTGCCACCAGCAGCGTTGGCAACACCATATATTTT
D gene: .; V gene: TRBV11-2; clone size: .; J gene: TRBJ1-3; CDR3 protein: CASSLGWAPGSSGNTIYF; CDR3 DNA: TGTGCCAGCAGCTTAGGGTGGGCACCGGGGAGCTCTGGAAACACCATATATTTT
D gene: TRBD2; V gene: TRBV19; clone size: many; J gene: TRBJ2-3; CDR3 protein: CASSMGPLRTRRTSPDTQYF; CDR3 DNA: TGTGCCAGTAGTATGGGGCCCTTGCGGACTCGACGGACTAGTCCAGATACGCAGTATTTT
D gene: TRBD1; V gene: TRBV7-8; clone size: few; J gene: TRBJ2-7; CDR3 protein: CASSLAGTGSYEQYF; CDR3 DNA: TGTGCCAGCAGCTTAGCCGGGACAGGGTCCTACGAGCAGTACTTC
D gene: .; V gene: TRBV2; clone size: .; J gene: TRBJ1-5; CDR3 protein: CASSDYEHF; CDR3 DNA: TGTGCCAGCAGTGACTACGAGCATTTT
D gene: .; V gene: TRBV11-1; clone size: .; J gene: TRBJ2-1; CDR3 protein: CASRPTGLAYNEQFF; CDR3 DNA: TGTGCCAGCAGACCAACAGGGCTTGCCTACAATGAGCAGTTCTTC
D gene: TRBD2; V gene: TRBV10-2; clone size: once; J gene: TRBJ2-7; CDR3 protein: CASSPLAGKYEQYF; CDR3 DNA: TGCGCCAGCAGTCCGCTAGCGGGGAAGTACGAGCAGTACTTC
D gene: TRBD2; V gene: TRBV5-4; clone size: many; J gene: TRBJ2-3; CDR3 protein: CASSLMASGGNTDTQYF; CDR3 DNA: TGTGCCAGCAGCTTAATGGCTAGCGGGGGGAACACAGATACGCAGTATTTT
D gene: TRBD1; V gene: TRBV20-1; clone size: many; J gene: TRBJ1-6; CDR3 protein: CSARFRGAGNNSPLHF; CDR3 DNA: TGCAGTGCTAGATTCAGGGGGGCGGGTAATAATTCACCCCTCCACTTT
D gene: .; V gene: TRBV7-3; clone size: many; J gene: TRBJ2-1; CDR3 protein: CACYRASYNEQFF; CDR3 DNA: TGTGCCTGCTACAGGGCGTCCTACAATGAGCAGTTCTTC
D gene: .; V gene: TRBV20-1; clone size: .; J gene: TRBJ2-7; CDR3 protein: CSATRLVTGYEQYF; CDR3 DNA: TGCAGTGCTACCCGACTAGTCACAGGGTACGAGCAGTACTTC
D gene: TRBD1; V gene: TRBV2; clone size: .; J gene: TRBJ1-2; CDR3 protein: CASRGTARLYGHTF; CDR3 DNA: TGTGCCAGTAGGGGGACAGCCCGTCTCTATGGCCACACCTTC
D gene: .; V gene: TRBV6-1; clone size: many; J gene: TRBJ1-1; CDR3 protein: CASQSRGSTEAFF; CDR3 DNA: TGTGCCAGCCAAAGTAGGGGAAGCACTGAAGCTTTCTTT
D gene: TRBD2; V gene: TRBV15; clone size: .; J gene: TRBJ2-5; CDR3 protein: CATSAGGFGETQYF; CDR3 DNA: TGTGCCACCAGCGCGGGGGGCTTTGGAGAGACCCAGTACTTC
D gene: .; V gene: TRBV7-9; clone size: .; J gene: TRBJ1-1; CDR3 protein: CASSLRDGGNTEAFF; CDR3 DNA: TGTGCCAGCAGCTTAAGGGACGGAGGAAACACTGAAGCTTTCTTT
D gene: TRBD1; V gene: TRBV5-8; clone size: once; J gene: TRBJ2-7; CDR3 protein: CASSLRQGIPYEQYF; CDR3 DNA: TGTGCCAGCAGCTTGAGACAGGGGATACCCTACGAGCAGTACTTC
D gene: .; V gene: TRBV5-1; clone size: few; J gene: TRBJ2-7; CDR3 protein: CASSLEGGTTSEQYF; CDR3 DNA: TGCGCCAGCAGCTTGGAAGGCGGGACCACTTCGGAGCAGTACTTC
D gene: .; V gene: TRBV2; clone size: .; J gene: TRBJ2-7; CDR3 protein: CASRVSTGYEQYF; CDR3 DNA: TGTGCCAGCAGAGTGAGCACAGGGTATGAGCAGTACTTC
D gene: TRBD1; V gene: TRBV14; clone size: .; J gene: TRBJ1-1; CDR3 protein: CASSPSGGSNTEAFF; CDR3 DNA: TGTGCCAGCAGCCCCTCAGGGGGCTCGAACACTGAAGCTTTCTTT
D gene: TRBD1; V gene: TRBV20-1; clone size: .; J gene: TRBJ1-2; CDR3 protein: CSAWTGAINYGYTF; CDR3 DNA: TGCAGTGCTTGGACAGGGGCGATTAACTATGGCTACACCTTC
D gene: .; V gene: TRBV7-6; clone size: .; J gene: TRBJ1-3; CDR3 protein: CASSPQVFLNGNTIYF; CDR3 DNA: TGTGCCAGCAGCCCCCAGGTATTTCTAAACGGAAACACCATATATTTT
D gene: .; V gene: TRBV24-1; clone size: few; J gene: TRBJ2-3; CDR3 protein: CATAASTDTQYF; CDR3 DNA: TGTGCCACCGCGGCTAGCACAGATACGCAGTATTTT
D gene: .; V gene: TRBV11-2; clone size: .; J gene: TRBJ2-3; CDR3 protein: CASSVPGTFTDTQYF; CDR3 DNA: TGTGCCAGCAGCGTCCCCGGGACATTCACAGATACGCAGTATTTT
D gene: .; V gene: TRBV25-1; clone size: .; J gene: TRBJ2-1; CDR3 protein: CASSDGGRHEQFF; CDR3 DNA: TGTGCCAGCAGTGATGGGGGCCGGCATGAGCAGTTCTTC
D gene: .; V gene: TRBV20-1; clone size: many; J gene: TRBJ1-2; CDR3 protein: CSARLDRNYGYTF; CDR3 DNA: TGCAGTGCTAGACTAGACCGAAACTATGGCTACACCTTC
D gene: .; V gene: TRBV6-1; clone size: .; J gene: TRBJ1-2; CDR3 protein: CASSELRNYGYAF; CDR3 DNA: TGTGCCAGCAGTGAACTTAGGAACTATGGCTACGCCTTC
D gene: .; V gene: TRBV10-3; clone size: once; J gene: TRBJ1-4; CDR3 protein: CAISETGIEKLFF; CDR3 DNA: TGTGCCATCAGTGAAACGGGTATTGAAAAACTGTTTTTT
D gene: .; V gene: TRBV20-1; clone size: .; J gene: TRBJ2-1; CDR3 protein: CSARDRQTHYNEQFF; CDR3 DNA: TGCAGTGCTAGAGACCGGCAGACCCACTACAATGAGCAGTTCTTC
D gene: .; V gene: TRBV20-1; clone size: .; J gene: TRBJ1-5; CDR3 protein: CSARRVGQPQHF; CDR3 DNA: TGCAGTGCTAGAAGGGTGGGTCAGCCCCAGCATTTT
D gene: .; V gene: TRBV5-5; clone size: many; J gene: TRBJ2-1; CDR3 protein: CASSLLGYEQFF; CDR3 DNA: TGTGCCAGCAGCTTATTGGGGTATGAGCAGTTCTTC
D gene: .; V gene: TRBV12-3/TRBV12-4; clone size: many; J gene: TRBJ2-2; CDR3 protein: CASSLRGGELFF; CDR3 DNA: TGTGCCAGCAGTTTAAGGGGCGGGGAGCTGTTTTTT
D gene: .; V gene: TRBV25-1; clone size: .; J gene: TRBJ1-1; CDR3 protein: CASSLMGRDTEAFF; CDR3 DNA: TGTGCCAGCAGTCTCATGGGCCGGGACACTGAAGCTTTCTTT
D gene: .; V gene: TRBV7-2; clone size: .; J gene: TRBJ1-2; CDR3 protein: CASSAQGFYGYTF; CDR3 DNA: TGTGCCAGCAGCGCGCAGGGGTTCTATGGCTACACCTTC
D gene: .; V gene: TRBV7-6; clone size: .; J gene: TRBJ2-7; CDR3 protein: CASSPLGKTYEQYF; CDR3 DNA: TGTGCCAGCAGCCCCCTGGGCAAGACCTACGAGCAGTACTTC
D gene: .; V gene: TRBV10-3; clone size: .; J gene: TRBJ2-3; CDR3 protein: CAISEPRGVTDTQYF; CDR3 DNA: TGTGCCATCAGTGAGCCCAGGGGGGTCACAGATACGCAGTATTTT